The source of this T cell receptor (beta chain) is a study of post-analysis software for immune sequencing data. The germline V gene encodes CDR1 SEHNR and CDR2 FQNEAQ (reference sequence). J was trimmed by 14 bases and V by 6 bases; bases with no gene match: 4. The CDR3 consists of 11 residues. On this clonotype itself: The target antigen is unknown.

Overall study findings and caveats: Among four or five TRBV segments more frequent in patients than controls were TRBV5-6, TRBV5-1 and TRBV20-1.

Libraries were made from TCR beta cDNA, and they carried unique molecular identifiers. Input populations of about 0.95 to 10 million T cells gave rise to a few hundred thousand cDNA molecules. TCRdb reanalysed the PCR reads using MiXCR and keeps one entry per CDR3 protein. In the table there are roughly 400,000 distinct CDR3 sequences, approximately 37% of which are singletons. The source of this sequence is a girl aged 2 to 10 with multiple sclerosis. This chain joins TRBV7-9 and TRBJ2-1; 10 bases line up with TRBD2. What was sequenced was blood. For the CDR3, the DNA is TGTGCCAGCAGACCCGGACTAGCGGAGTTCTTC. It yields the protein CASRPGLAEFF.